This T cell receptor (beta chain) was sequenced in a study of T cells in Graves' hyperthyroidism and ophthalmopathy. Ten or more counts support this clonotype. Stable Graves' hyperthyroidism denoted no ophthalmopathy progression over 18 months. Amplification of TCR beta CDR3 regions used RNA as the template. HTBI primers were the set used in a first-round RT-PCR of the TCR CDR3. A single record per CDR3 protein comes from TCRdb applying MiXCR to the multiplex PCR reads. This sample carries under 650,000 distinct CDR3 sequences, 15% to 20% of them seen once, and the ten largest clones take over 3.5%. Looked up from germline, CDR1 is GTSNPN and CDR2 is SVGIG (reference sequence). The V end lost 6 bases, the J end lost 5 bases, and 13 bases lay between the germline ends. The CDR3 contains 13 residues.

This sequence was found in a woman between 25 and 40 years old with Graves' hyperthyroidism. The rearrangement uses TRBV30 and TRBJ2-2; D is possibly TRBD2 (6 bases). Sample: blood. CDR3 sequence: CACVAGRTGELFF. The CDR3 bases are TGTGCCTGCGTGGCAGGGAGGACCGGGGAGCTGTTTTTT.